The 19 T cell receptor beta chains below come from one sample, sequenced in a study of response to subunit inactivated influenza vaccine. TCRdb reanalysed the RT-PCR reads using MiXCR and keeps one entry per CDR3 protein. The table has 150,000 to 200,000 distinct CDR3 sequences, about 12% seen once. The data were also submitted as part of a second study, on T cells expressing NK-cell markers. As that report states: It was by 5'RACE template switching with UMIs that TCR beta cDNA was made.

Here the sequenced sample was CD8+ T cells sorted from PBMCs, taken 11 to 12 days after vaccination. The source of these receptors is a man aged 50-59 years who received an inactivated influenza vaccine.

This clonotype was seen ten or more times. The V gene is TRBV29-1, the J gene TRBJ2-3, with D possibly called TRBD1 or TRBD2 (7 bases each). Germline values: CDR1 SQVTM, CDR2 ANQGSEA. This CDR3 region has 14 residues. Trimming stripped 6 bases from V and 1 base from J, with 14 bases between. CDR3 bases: TGCAGCGTCGAGACAGGGAGGGGCACAGATACGCAGTATTTT. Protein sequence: CSVETGRGTDTQYF.

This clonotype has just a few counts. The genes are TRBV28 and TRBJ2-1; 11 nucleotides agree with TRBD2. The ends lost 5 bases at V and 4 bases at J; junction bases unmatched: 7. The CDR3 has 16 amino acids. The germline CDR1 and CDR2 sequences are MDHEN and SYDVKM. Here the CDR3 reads CASSRTSGQTYNEQFF. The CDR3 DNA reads TGTGCCAGCAGTCGGACTAGCGGGCAAACTTACAATGAGCAGTTCTTC.

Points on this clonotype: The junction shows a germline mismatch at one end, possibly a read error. The CDR3 spells CAISLLTKNTGELFF. CDR3 coding DNA: TGCGCCATCAGCTTGCTCACCAAGAACACCGGGGAGCTGTTTTTT. The chain is built from TRBV5-1 and TRBJ2-2; D is unclear. The CDR3 loop spans 15 amino acids. Germline assignment: CDR1 SGHRS and CDR2 YFSETQ.

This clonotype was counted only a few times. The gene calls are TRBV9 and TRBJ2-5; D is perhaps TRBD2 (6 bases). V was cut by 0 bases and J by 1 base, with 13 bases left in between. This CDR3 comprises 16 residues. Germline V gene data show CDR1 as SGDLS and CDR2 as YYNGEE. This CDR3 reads CASSVGGSGRQETQYF. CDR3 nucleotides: TGTGCCAGCAGCGTAGGAGGTAGCGGCCGCCAAGAGACCCAGTACTTC.

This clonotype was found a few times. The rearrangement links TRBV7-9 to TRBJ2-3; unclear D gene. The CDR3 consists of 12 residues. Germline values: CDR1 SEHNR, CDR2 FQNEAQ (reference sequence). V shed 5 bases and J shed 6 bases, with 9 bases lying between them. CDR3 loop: CASSPILDTQYF. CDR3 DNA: TGTGCCAGCAGCCCAATATTGGATACGCAGTATTTT.

The DNA for the CDR3 is TGCAGTGCTAGAGACCCGACAGGGAAGCGGCCCCAGCATTTT. Translating it yields CSARDPTGKRPQHF. The rearrangement uses TRBV20-1 and TRBJ1-5; 7 bases match TRBD1. The length of the CDR3 is 14 residues. CDR1 and CDR2 (germline): DFQATT, SNEGSKA (reference sequence). V gave up 0 bases and J gave up 9 bases; unmatched junction bases: 8.

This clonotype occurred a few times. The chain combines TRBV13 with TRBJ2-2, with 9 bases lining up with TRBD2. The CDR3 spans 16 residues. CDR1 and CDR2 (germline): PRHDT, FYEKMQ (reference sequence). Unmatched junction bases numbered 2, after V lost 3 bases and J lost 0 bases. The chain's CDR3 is CASSFLAGPNTGELFF. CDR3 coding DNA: TGTGCCAGCAGCTTTCTAGCGGGACCGAACACCGGGGAGCTGTTTTTT.

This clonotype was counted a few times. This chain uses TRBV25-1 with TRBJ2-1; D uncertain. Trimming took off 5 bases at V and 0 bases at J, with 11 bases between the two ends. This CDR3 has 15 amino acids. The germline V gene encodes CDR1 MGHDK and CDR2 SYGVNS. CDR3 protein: CASSLGASSYNEQFF. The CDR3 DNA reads TGTGCCAGCAGTCTAGGTGCTAGCTCCTACAATGAGCAGTTCTTC.

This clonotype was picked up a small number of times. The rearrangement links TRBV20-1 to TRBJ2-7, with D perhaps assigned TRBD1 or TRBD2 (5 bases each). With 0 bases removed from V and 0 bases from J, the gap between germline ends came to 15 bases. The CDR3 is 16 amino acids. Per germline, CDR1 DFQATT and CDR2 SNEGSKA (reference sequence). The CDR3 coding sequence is TGCAGTGCTAGAGATCTAATCCAGGGAGACTCCTACGAGCAGTACTTC. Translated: CSARDLIQGDSYEQYF.

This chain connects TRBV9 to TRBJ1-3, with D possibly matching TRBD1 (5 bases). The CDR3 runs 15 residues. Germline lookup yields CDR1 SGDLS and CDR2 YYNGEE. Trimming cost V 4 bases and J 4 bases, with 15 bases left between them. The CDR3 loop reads CASSLNRDGGNTIYF. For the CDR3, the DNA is TGTGCCAGCAGCCTCAACCGGGACGGAGGAAACACCATATATTTT.

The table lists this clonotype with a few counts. The CDR3 loop is CASSLYRTYEQYF. DNA of the CDR3: TGCGCCAGCAGCTTGTACCGCACCTACGAGCAGTACTTC. The rearrangement uses TRBV5-1 and TRBJ2-7, with unresolved D. V lost 1 base to trimming and J lost 2 bases, with 7 bases between them. The CDR3 runs to 13 residues. CDR1 and CDR2 from the germline V gene are SGHRS and YFSETQ.

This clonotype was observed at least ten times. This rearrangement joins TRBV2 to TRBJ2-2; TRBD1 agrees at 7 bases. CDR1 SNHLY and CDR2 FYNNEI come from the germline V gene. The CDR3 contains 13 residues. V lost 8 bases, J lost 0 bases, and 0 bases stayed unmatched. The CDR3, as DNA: TGTGCCAGCGGACAGGCGAACACCGGGGAGCTGTTTTTT. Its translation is CASGQANTGELFF.

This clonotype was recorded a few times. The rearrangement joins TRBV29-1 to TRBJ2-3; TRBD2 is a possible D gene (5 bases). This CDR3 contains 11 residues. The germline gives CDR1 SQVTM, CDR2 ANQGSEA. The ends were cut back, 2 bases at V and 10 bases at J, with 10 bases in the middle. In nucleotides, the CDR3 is TGCAGCGTTGAAATCCTGGAGGCGCAGTATTTT. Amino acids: CSVEILEAQYF.

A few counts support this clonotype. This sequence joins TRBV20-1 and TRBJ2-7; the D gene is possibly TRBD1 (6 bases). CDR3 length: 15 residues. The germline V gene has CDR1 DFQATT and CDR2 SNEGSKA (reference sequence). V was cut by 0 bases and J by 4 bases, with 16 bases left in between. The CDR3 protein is CSARDYREIGYEQYF. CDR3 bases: TGCAGTGCTAGAGATTACAGGGAAATCGGTTACGAGCAGTACTTC.

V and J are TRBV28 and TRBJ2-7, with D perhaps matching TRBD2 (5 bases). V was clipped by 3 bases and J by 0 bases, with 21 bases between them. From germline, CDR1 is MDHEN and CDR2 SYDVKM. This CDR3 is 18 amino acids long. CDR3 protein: CASSLELVVPGNSYEQYF. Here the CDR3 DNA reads TGTGCCAGCAGTTTGGAGTTGGTGGTTCCGGGGAACTCCTACGAGCAGTACTTC.

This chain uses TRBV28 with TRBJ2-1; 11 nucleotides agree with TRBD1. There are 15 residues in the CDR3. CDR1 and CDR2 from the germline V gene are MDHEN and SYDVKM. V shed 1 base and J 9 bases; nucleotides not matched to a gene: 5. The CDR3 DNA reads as TGTGCCAGCAGTTTATTAAGGACAGGGGGCACTGAGCAGTTCTTC. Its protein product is CASSLLRTGGTEQFF.

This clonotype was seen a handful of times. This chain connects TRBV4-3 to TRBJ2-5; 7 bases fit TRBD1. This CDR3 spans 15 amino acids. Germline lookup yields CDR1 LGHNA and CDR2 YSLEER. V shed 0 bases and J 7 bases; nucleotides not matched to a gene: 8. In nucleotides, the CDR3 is TGCGCCAGCAGCCAAGACAAGGGGGCGCGAGGGACCCAGTACTTC. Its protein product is CASSQDKGARGTQYF.

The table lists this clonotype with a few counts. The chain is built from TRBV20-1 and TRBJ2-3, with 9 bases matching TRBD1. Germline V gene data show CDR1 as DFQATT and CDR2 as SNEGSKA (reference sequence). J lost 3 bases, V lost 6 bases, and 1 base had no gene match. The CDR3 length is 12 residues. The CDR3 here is CSAGTGTDTQYF. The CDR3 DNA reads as TGCAGTGCGGGGACAGGGACAGATACGCAGTATTTT.

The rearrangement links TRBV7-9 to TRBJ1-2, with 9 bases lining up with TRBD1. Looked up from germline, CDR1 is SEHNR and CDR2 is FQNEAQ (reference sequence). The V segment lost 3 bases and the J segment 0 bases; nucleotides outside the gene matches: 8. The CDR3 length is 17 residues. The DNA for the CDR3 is TGTGCCAGCAGCTTCCCGGGACAGGGATGGGCTAACTATGGCTACACCTTC. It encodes CASSFPGQGWANYGYTF.